The sequence of this T cell receptor (beta chain) was determined in a study of cytomegalovirus exposure and HLA in healthy donors. The CDR3 is 16 residues long. Looked up from germline, CDR1 is SGHTA and CDR2 is FQGTGA. The trim removed 5 bases at V and 3 bases at J, leaving 12 bases unmatched. This clone has only one observation. Its antigen is still unknown. Donors consisted of healthy bone marrow donors. Nominally healthy donors were sampled, though unrecorded immune exposures were likely. Overall study findings and caveats: Upon later analysis, HLA-associated TCR beta chains proved more clonally expanded than other, equally common chains. HLA alleles were associated with roughly 17,000 TCR beta sequences in a later analysis at 0.05 false discovery rate.

PCR employed 60 Vbeta and 13 Jbeta primers. Clones were read by immunoSEQ multiplex PCR, and TCRdb kept only the in-frame ones, dropping some. The sample carries about 170,000 clones, around 62% recorded once. The sequencing input was PBMCs. The sequence derives from a man aged 40-55 years in good health and CMV-seronegative. The V and J genes are TRBV7-3 and TRBJ2-5; 7 nucleotides align to TRBD2. The CDR3 protein is CASSLRSSGGKETQYF. In DNA form, the CDR3 reads TGTGCCAGCAGCCTAAGGTCTAGCGGAGGAAAAGAGACCCAGTACTTC.